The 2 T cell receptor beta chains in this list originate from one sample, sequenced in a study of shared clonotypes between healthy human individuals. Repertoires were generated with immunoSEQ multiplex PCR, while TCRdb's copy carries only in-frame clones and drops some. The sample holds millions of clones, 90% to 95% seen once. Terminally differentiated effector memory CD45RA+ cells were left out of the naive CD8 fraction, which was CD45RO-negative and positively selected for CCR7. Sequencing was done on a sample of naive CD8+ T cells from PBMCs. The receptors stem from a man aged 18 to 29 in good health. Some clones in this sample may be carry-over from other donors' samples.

CDR3 in DNA: TGTGCCACCAGAAATACCGGGACAGGGGACGGCTACACCTTC. Translation: CATRNTGTGDGYTF. V is TRBV15 and J is TRBJ1-2; 10 bases line up with TRBD1. The CDR3 has 14 amino acids. Germline-derived CDR1 and CDR2 are LNHNV and YYDKDF (reference sequence). Germline trimming cut 6 bases from V and 8 bases from J; bases unmatched to any gene: 9.

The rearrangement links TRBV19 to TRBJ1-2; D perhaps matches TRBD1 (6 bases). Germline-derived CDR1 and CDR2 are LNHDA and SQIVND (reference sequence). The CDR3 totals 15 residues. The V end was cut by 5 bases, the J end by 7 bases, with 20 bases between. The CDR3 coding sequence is TGTGCCAGTAGTTTAACCGGGGGGCGACTGTCTGGCTACACCTTC. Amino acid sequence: CASSLTGGRLSGYTF.